This T cell receptor beta chain appears in the sequencing data of a study of blood T cell repertoires in COVID-19. The authors' processing: For nucleated cells, counts were estimated from reference gene primer amplification. Repertoires were generated with immunoSEQ multiplex PCR, while TCRdb's copy carries only in-frame clones and drops some. D and trimming come from the DNA, and the V and J calls and clone size come from that table. The table includes approximately 300,000 clones, 88% detected once. This clonotype originated in a young woman with COVID-19, enrolled during active disease. Sequencing was carried out using peripheral blood.

The CDR3 region is CASSRSGASGSNEQFF. In DNA, the CDR3 is TGTGCCAGCTCACGATCCGGGGCTAGCGGGAGTAATGAGCAGTTCTTC. The rearrangement links TRBV18 to TRBJ2-1; 10 positions agree with TRBD2. The CDR3 is made up of 16 amino acids. Germline CDR1 is KGHSH and CDR2 is LQKENI. V lost 4 bases to trimming and J lost 7 bases; unmatched junction nucleotides: 10.